This T cell receptor beta chain is drawn from a study of cytomegalovirus exposure and HLA in healthy donors. In the PCR, 60 Vbeta and 13 Jbeta primers were used. Method: immunoSEQ multiplex PCR; TCRdb's copy keeps in-frame clones and lacks some. This table holds about 200,000 clones, about 72% found once. CDR1 and CDR2 (germline): LNHDA, SQIVND (reference sequence). V lost 3 bases and J lost 3, with 8 bases in between. This CDR3 is 13 amino acids long. The sequence was collected from a male donor in good health and CMV-seronegative. V and J are TRBV19 and TRBJ1-2, with unresolved D. Sequenced sample: PBMCs. This CDR3 reads CASSINGDYGYTF. CDR3 in DNA: TGTGCCAGTAGTATTAACGGGGACTATGGCTACACCTTC.